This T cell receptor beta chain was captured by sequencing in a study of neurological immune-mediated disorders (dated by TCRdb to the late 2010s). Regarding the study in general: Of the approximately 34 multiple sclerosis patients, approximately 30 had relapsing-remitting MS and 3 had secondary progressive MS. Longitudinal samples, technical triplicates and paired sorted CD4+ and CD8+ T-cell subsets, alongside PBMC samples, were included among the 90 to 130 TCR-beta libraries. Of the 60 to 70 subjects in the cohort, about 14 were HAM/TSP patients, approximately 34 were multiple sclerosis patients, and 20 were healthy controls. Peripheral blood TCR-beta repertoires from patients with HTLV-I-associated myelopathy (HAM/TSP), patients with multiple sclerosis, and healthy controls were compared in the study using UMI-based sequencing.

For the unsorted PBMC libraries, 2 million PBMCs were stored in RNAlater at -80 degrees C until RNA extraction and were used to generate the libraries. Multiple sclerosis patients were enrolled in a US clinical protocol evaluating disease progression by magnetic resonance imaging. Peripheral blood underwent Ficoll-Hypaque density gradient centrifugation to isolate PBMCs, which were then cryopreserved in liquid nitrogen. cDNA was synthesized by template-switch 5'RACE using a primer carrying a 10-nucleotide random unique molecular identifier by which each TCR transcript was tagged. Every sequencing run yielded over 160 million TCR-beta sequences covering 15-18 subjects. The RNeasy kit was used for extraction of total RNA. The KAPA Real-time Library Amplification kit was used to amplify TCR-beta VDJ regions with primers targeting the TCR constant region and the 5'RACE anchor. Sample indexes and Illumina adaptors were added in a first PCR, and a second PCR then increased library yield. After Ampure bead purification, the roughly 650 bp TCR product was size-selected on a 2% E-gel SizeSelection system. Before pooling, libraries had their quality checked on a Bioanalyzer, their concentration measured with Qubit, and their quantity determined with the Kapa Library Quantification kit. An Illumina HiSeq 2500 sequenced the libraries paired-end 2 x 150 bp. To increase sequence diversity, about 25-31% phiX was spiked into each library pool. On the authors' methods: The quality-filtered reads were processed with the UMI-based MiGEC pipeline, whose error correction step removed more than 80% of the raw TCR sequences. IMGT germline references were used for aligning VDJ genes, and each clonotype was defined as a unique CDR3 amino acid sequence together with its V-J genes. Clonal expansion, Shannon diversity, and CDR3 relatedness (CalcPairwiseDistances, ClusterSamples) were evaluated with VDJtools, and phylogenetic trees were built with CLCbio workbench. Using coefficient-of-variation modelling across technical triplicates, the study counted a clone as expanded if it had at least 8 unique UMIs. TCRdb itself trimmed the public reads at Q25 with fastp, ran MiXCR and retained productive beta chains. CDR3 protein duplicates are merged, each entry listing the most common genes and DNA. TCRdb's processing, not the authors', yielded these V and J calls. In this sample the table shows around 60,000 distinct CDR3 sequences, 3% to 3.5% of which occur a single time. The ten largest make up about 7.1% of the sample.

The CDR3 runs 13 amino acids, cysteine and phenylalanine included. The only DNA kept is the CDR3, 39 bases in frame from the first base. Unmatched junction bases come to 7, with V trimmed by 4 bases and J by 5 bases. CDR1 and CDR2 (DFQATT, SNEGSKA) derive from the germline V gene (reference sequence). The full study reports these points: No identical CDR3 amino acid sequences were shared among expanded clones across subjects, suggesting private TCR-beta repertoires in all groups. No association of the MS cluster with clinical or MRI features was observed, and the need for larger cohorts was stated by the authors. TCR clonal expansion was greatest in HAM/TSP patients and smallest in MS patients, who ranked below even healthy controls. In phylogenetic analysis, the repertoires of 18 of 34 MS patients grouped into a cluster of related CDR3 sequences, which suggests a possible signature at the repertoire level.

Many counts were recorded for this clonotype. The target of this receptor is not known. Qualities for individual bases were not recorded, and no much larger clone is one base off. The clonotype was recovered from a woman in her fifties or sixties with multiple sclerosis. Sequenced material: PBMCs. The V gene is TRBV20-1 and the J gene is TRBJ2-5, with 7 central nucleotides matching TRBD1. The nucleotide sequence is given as TGCAGTGCTATCAATACAGGGGTCGAGACCCAGTACTTC. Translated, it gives CSAINTGVETQYF.